Sequencing of this TCR beta chain was carried out in a study of cytomegalovirus exposure and HLA in healthy donors. In the PCR, 60 Vbeta and 13 Jbeta primers were used. Using immunoSEQ multiplex PCR, the repertoire was profiled, and TCRdb retains in-frame clones only, with some absent. The sample consists of over 150,000 clones, 80% to 90% of them appearing once. V dropped 0 bases and J dropped 8 bases, with 9 bases sitting between them. Germline V gives CDR1 MNHNY, CDR2 SVGAGI (reference sequence). The CDR3 spans 13 residues. Overall study results and limits: Within the data, a cluster of highly shared sequence variants was likely a sequencing artifact. Follow-up analysis found HLA locus-dependent TCR association rates, highest for DRB1 and lowest for HLA-C.

A word on this clone: The antigen remains undetermined.

This sequence joins TRBV6-6 and TRBJ2-3, with D uncertain. This clonotype was obtained from a male donor in good health and CMV-seronegative. Material: PBMCs. In DNA, the CDR3 is TGTGCCAGCAGTTACTCTAGGCCGGGTACGCAGTATTTT. It is translated as CASSYSRPGTQYF.